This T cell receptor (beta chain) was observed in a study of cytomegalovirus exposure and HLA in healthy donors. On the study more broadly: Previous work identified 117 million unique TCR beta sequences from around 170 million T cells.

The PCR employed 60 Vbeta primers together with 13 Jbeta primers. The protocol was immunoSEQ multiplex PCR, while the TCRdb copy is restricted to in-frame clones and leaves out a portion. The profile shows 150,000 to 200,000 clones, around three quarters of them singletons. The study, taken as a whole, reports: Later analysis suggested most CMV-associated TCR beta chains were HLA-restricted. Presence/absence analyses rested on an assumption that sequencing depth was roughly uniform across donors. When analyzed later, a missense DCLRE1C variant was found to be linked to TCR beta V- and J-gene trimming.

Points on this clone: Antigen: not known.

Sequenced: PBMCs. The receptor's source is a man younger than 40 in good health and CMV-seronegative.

This chain's CDR3 is CASRVGGSEKTQYF. CDR3 in DNA: TGTGCCAGCAGGGTGGGCGGGAGTGAGAAGACCCAGTACTTC. The rearrangement uses TRBV5-8 and TRBJ2-5, with TRBD2 identical over 7 bases. Germline V gene data show CDR1 as SGHTS and CDR2 as YDEGEE. V lost 5 bases and J lost 6; bases outside the gene matches: 10. This CDR3 spans 14 amino acids.